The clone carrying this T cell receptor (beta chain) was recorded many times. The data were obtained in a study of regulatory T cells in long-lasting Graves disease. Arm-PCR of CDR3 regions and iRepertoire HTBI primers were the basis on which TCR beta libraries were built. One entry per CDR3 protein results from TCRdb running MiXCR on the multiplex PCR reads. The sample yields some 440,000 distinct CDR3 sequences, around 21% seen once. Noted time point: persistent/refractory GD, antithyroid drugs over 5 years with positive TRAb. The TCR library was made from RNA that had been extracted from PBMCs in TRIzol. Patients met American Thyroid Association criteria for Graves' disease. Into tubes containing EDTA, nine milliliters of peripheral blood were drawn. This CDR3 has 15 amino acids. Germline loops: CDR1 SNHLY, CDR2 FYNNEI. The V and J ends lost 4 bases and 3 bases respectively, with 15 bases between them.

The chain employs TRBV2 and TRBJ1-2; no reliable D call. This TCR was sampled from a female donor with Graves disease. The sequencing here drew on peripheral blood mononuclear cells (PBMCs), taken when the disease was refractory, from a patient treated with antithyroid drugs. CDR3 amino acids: CASSVQRTGDYGYTF. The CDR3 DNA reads TGTGCCAGCAGTGTCCAAAGGACGGGTGACTATGGCTACACCTTC.